These T cell receptor beta chains were read from a single sample in a study of shared clonotypes between healthy human individuals. Sequenced by immunoSEQ multiplex PCR; TCRdb stores in-frame clones only, minus some. The sample contains about 2,500,000 clones, around nine tenths of which appear only once. The source material was naive CD4+ T cells sorted from blood. The receptor set was obtained from a young man in good health. Both conserved end residues are part of each CDR3. The D gene is left open where the match is weak. Size tells how often a clone was seen (once, few, many) or the class of an expanded clone, and some rows leave it out.

clone_size | d_call | j_call | v_call | cdr3_nt | cdr3_aa
- | - | TRBJ2-5 | TRBV29-1 | TGCAGCGTTGGAAGGAATTTAGTGGAGACCCAGTACTTC | CSVGRNLVETQYF
- | - | TRBJ2-3 | TRBV7-2 | TGTGCCAGCAGCTCCAACTTGGGTACGCAGTATTTT | CASSSNLGTQYF
- | TRBD1 | TRBJ1-5 | TRBV19 | TGTGCCAGCCGGTCGACAGGGGTTATTAGCAATCAGCCCCAGCATTTT | CASRSTGVISNQPQHF
few | - | TRBJ1-2 | TRBV10-3 | TGTGCCACCAGTCTGGGATTGGGCTACACCTTC | CATSLGLGYTF
few | - | TRBJ2-7 | TRBV6-1 | TGTGCCAGCAGTGAAGTAGGGTCTGGGGAGCAGTACTTC | CASSEVGSGEQYF
- | - | TRBJ2-2 | TRBV6-5 | TGTGCCAGCAGCCCTGCCGGGGAGCTGTTTTTT | CASSPAGELFF
- | - | TRBJ2-1 | TRBV4-2 | TGTGCCAGCAGCCTGGGGAAGGGTGGGGGCAATGAGCAGTTCTTC | CASSLGKGGGNEQFF
once | TRBD1 | TRBJ2-3 | TRBV2 | TGTGCCAGCACCCAGGACAGGGGGCGGACAGATACGCAGTATTTT | CASTQDRGRTDTQYF
- | TRBD1 | TRBJ2-7 | TRBV30 | TGTGCCTGGAGTCTAGGGACAGGAGAACCCTACGAGCAGTACTTC | CAWSLGTGEPYEQYF
- | - | TRBJ1-6 | TRBV2 | TGTGCCAGCAGTGAACAGGGAATGGGTTATAATTCACCCCTCCACTTT | CASSEQGMGYNSPLHF
- | - | TRBJ2-2 | TRBV12-2 | TGTGCAAGTCGCGCCCACCGTTCTCGGACAGCGAACACCGGGGAGCTGTTTTTT | CASRAHRSRTANTGELFF
- | TRBD2 | TRBJ2-1 | TRBV9 | TGTGCCAGCAGCGGACAGGTAGCGGGAGGTTACAATGAGCAGTTCTTC | CASSGQVAGGYNEQFF
- | - | TRBJ2-3 | TRBV6-6 | TGTGCCAGCAGCTTAAACAGGGGTACGGGAGGAGATACGCAGTATTTT | CASSLNRGTGGDTQYF
- | - | TRBJ2-3 | TRBV6-6 | TGTGCCAGCAGTTTGGACCTGAGCACAGATACGCAGTATTTT | CASSLDLSTDTQYF
- | - | TRBJ2-1 | TRBV6-1 | TGTGCCAGCAGTAAAAACTTACAAAACAATGAGCAGTTCTTC | CASSKNLQNNEQFF
- | - | TRBJ2-7 | TRBV5-1 | TGCGCCAGCAGCCAGGGGACTACCTCCTACGAGCAGTACTTC | CASSQGTTSYEQYF
- | TRBD1 | TRBJ1-1 | TRBV6-5 | TGTGCCAGCAGTTACCTCTTCGACAGGGGAGGCACTGAAGCTTTCTTT | CASSYLFDRGGTEAFF
- | TRBD1 | TRBJ1-6 | TRBV28 | TGTGCCAGCAGTTTAGTACAGGGGAATTCACCCCTCCACTTT | CASSLVQGNSPLHF
- | - | TRBJ1-1 | TRBV7-9 | TGTGCCAGCAGCTACATTGAATCCACTGAAGCTTTCTTT | CASSYIESTEAFF
- | TRBD1 | TRBJ1-3 | TRBV2 | TGTGCCAGCAGCAGGGGGCCCTCTGGAAACACCATATATTTT | CASSRGPSGNTIYF
- | - | TRBJ2-1 | TRBV7-9 | TGTGCCAGCAGCTCGCCTAAAGTCCTAAACGATGAGCAGTTCTTC | CASSSPKVLNDEQFF
- | TRBD2 | TRBJ2-7 | TRBV5-1 | TGCGCCAGCAGCTTGGTGGGGGGGTCCCTTTCCTACGAGCAGTACTTC | CASSLVGGSLSYEQYF
- | - | TRBJ2-7 | TRBV4-1 | TGCGCCAGCAGCCAAGATAAGTACTTC | CASSQDKYF
- | - | TRBJ1-1 | TRBV25-1 | TGTGCCAGCAGTGAACTCGGCAGGGAAGCTTTCTTT | CASSELGREAFF
- | TRBD1 | TRBJ2-7 | TRBV28 | TGTGCCAGCACTAGGACAGGGAGCTCCTACGAGCAGTACTTC | CASTRTGSSYEQYF
- | - | TRBJ1-1 | TRBV5-1 | TGCGCCAGCAGCTTGGATCCGGGTAGCGCTGAAGCTTTCTTT | CASSLDPGSAEAFF
- | - | TRBJ1-2 | TRBV7-2 | TGTGCCAGCAGCCTCGACCTATATGGCTACACCTTC | CASSLDLYGYTF
- | - | TRBJ2-2 | TRBV10-1 | TGCGCCAGCAGTTTAGCGTTGGTTACCGGGGAGCTGTTTTTT | CASSLALVTGELFF
- | TRBD1 | TRBJ1-1 | TRBV9 | TGTGCCAGCGGTCCGGGACAGGGGAACACTGAAGCTTTCTTT | CASGPGQGNTEAFF
- | - | TRBJ2-7 | TRBV5-1 | TGCGCCAGCAGCTGGGGGACATCCGAGCAGTACTTC | CASSWGTSEQYF
- | - | TRBJ2-5 | TRBV15 | TGTGCCACCAGCACTACCCAGGGGCGCGGCCAGTACTTC | CATSTTQGRGQYF
- | - | TRBJ2-7 | TRBV18 | TGTGCCAGCTCACCACTTGGGACCCCACCCTTCGGGCAGTACTTC | CASSPLGTPPFGQYF
- | - | TRBJ2-7 | TRBV5-5 | TGTGCCAGCAGCTTGGTTCCAGGGTCCTACGAGCAGTACTTC | CASSLVPGSYEQYF
- | TRBD2 | TRBJ2-7 | TRBV30 | TGTGCCTGGACTAGCGGGAGGCGAGACGAGCAGTACTTC | CAWTSGRRDEQYF
- | TRBD1 | TRBJ2-3 | TRBV28 | TGTGCCAGCAGTCGGGACAGGGGAACAGATACGCAGTATTTT | CASSRDRGTDTQYF
- | TRBD1 | TRBJ2-1 | TRBV6-6 | TGTGCCAGCAGTTACGGACAGGGGGGGTACAATGAGCAGTTCTTC | CASSYGQGGYNEQFF
- | TRBD1 | TRBJ2-7 | TRBV18 | TGTGCCAGCTCACCTGGGACAGGGGCCTACGAGCAGTACTTC | CASSPGTGAYEQYF
- | - | TRBJ2-7 | TRBV11-2 | TGTGCCAGCAGCTTGAGTTCCTACGAGCAGTACTTC | CASSLSSYEQYF
- | - | TRBJ2-7 | TRBV2 | TGTGCCAGCAGTGAATATTCCAACGAGCAGTACTTC | CASSEYSNEQYF
- | - | TRBJ2-1 | TRBV2 | TGTGCCAGCAGTGTTATGGCTAGCCTAGGAAGACCTTACAATGAGCAGTTCTTC | CASSVMASLGRPYNEQFF
- | - | TRBJ1-3 | TRBV10-2 | TGCGCCAGCCGTCCGACCGGGTCCTCTGGAAACACCATATATTTT | CASRPTGSSGNTIYF
few | - | TRBJ1-2 | TRBV19 | TGTGCCAGTATTGGGGCGGAGGAGCCGAACTATGGCTACACCTTC | CASIGAEEPNYGYTF
- | - | TRBJ2-2 | TRBV5-1 | TGCGCCAGCAGCATCGACACGGTTAACACCGGGGAGCTGTTTTTT | CASSIDTVNTGELFF